These 7 T cell receptor beta chains came from one sample sequenced in a study of blood T cell repertoires in COVID-19. Sequencing used immunoSEQ multiplex PCR; TCRdb keeps in-frame clones, though not all of them. This table holds 230,000 or so clones, roughly 90% found once. The material sequenced was PBMCs or T cells enriched from blood (not recorded which). Every receptor here comes from a woman younger than 45 who had recovered from COVID-19.

This chain uses TRBV14 with TRBJ1-4, with D perhaps matching TRBD1 (6 bases). Germline CDR1 and CDR2: SGHDN and FVKESK. This CDR3 contains 15 residues. V lost 5 bases to trimming and J lost 4 bases, with 14 bases between them. CDR3 nucleotides: TGTGCCAGCAGCTTTGCGAGGGGGTATAATGAAAAACTGTTTTTT. Its protein is CASSFARGYNEKLFF.

The chain is built from TRBV19 and TRBJ1-5; TRBD1 aligns across 9 bases. The CDR3 loop spans 14 amino acids. With V trimmed by 9 bases and J by 7 bases, 10 bases remained unmatched. Germline V gene sequence: CDR1 LNHDA, CDR2 SQIVND (reference sequence). DNA for the CDR3: TGTGCCAGCACGAACAGGGGGCTATTGCAGCCCCAGCATTTT. Amino acid sequence: CASTNRGLLQPQHF. The complete variable domain, with remaining parts taken from reference TRBV19 and TRBJ1-5, reads DGGITQSPKYLFRKEGQNVTLSCEQNLNHDAMYWYRQDPGQGLRLIYYSQIVNDFQKGDIAEGYSVSREKKESFPLTVTSAQKNPTAFYLCASTNRGLLQPQHFGDGTRLSIL.

This sequence joins TRBV4-1 and TRBJ1-4, with TRBD1 identical over 12 bases. The CDR3 runs 18 residues. The V segment lost 3 bases and the J segment 10 bases; nucleotides outside the gene matches: 15. Germline CDR1 MGHRA, CDR2 YSYEKL. As DNA, the CDR3 is TGCGCCAGCAGCCAGTGGGAGCCGGGACAGGGGGCGCTGGGAAAACTGTTTTTT. Translated: CASSQWEPGQGALGKLFF.

The chain combines TRBV10-3 with TRBJ1-2; D call uncertain. This CDR3 region has 13 residues. V was shortened by 7 bases and J by 0 bases, with 9 bases between the two germline ends. Germline lookup yields CDR1 ENHRY and CDR2 SYGVKD. In DNA, the CDR3 is TGTGCCATCAACGGGAGACCTAACTATGGCTACACCTTC. This codes for CAINGRPNYGYTF.

The chain uses TRBV9 and TRBJ2-7; TRBD2 might be the D (5 bases). Germline CDR1 is SGDLS and CDR2 is YYNGEE. Trimming cost V 3 bases and J 4 bases, with 11 bases left between them. The CDR3 extends over 13 amino acids. CDR3 DNA: TGTGCCAGCAGCGCACCCCCGGGATACGAGCAGTACTTC. Protein sequence: CASSAPPGYEQYF.

CDR3 coding DNA: TGTGCCAGTAGTATCGGGGGATGGAATGGCTACACCTTC. Translation: CASSIGGWNGYTF. The V and J genes are TRBV19 and TRBJ1-2; D is perhaps TRBD1 (5 bases). The CDR3 has 13 amino acids. V was clipped by 3 bases and J by 6 bases, with 11 bases between them. In germline, CDR1 is LNHDA, CDR2 SQIVND (reference sequence).

The table lists this clone with a count of one. The gene calls are TRBV11-1 and TRBJ2-7, with D possibly TRBD2 on 7 matching bases. In germline, CDR1 is SGHAT, CDR2 FQDESV (reference sequence). The CDR3 has 14 amino acids. Deletions cut 1 base from V and 5 bases from J, with 12 bases between. The CDR3 DNA reads TGTGCCAGCAGCTTAGGCGCGGGGGCCCACGAGCAGTACTTC. Protein sequence: CASSLGAGAHEQYF. Full variable domain (outside the CDR3, taken from reference TRBV11-1 and TRBJ2-7): EAEVAQSPRYKITEKSQAVAFWCDPISGHATLYWYRQILGQGPELLVQFQDESVVDDSQLPKDRFSAERLKGVDSTLKIQPAELGDSAMYLCASSLGAGAHEQYFGPGTRLTVT.